These 23 T cell receptor beta chains were sequenced from one sample in a study of T cells in Graves' hyperthyroidism and ophthalmopathy. Amplification of TCR beta CDR3 regions used RNA as the template. The TCR CDR3 was amplified in a first-round RT-PCR using the HTBI primer set. From the multiplex PCR reads, TCRdb called clonotypes with MiXCR, one entry per CDR3 protein. The sample holds a few hundred thousand distinct CDR3 sequences, just over 14% seen once. Input material: blood. The receptor source for this set is a woman aged 40 to 50 with Graves' hyperthyroidism that later progressed to Graves' ophthalmopathy.

In its sample, this clonotype was seen many times. This rearrangement joins TRBV6-5 to TRBJ2-1; no definite D call. Germline V CDR1 and CDR2: MNHEY, SVGAGI. This CDR3 has 15 residues. V dropped 3 bases and J dropped 0 bases, with 9 bases sitting between them. In DNA form, the CDR3 reads TGTGCCAGCAGTTATGACCGTAGCTCCTACAATGAGCAGTTCTTC. It encodes CASSYDRSSYNEQFF.

This clonotype came up many times. The chain has TRBV27 and TRBJ2-7; no reliable D call. The CDR3 length is 12 residues. V dropped 1 base and J dropped 4 bases, with 5 bases sitting between them. From germline, CDR1 is MNHEY and CDR2 SMNVEV (reference sequence). The CDR3 DNA sequence: TGTGCCAGCAGTTTATTGGGGTACGAGCAGTACTTC. This gives the protein CASSLLGYEQYF.

This clonotype has a count of ten or more. The gene calls are TRBV5-1 and TRBJ2-7; 7 bases match TRBD2. Trimming at V came to 1 base and at J to 3 bases, leaving 4 bases not matched to a gene. CDR3 length: 14 amino acids. Germline V gives CDR1 SGHRS, CDR2 YFSETQ. DNA of the CDR3: TGCGCCAGCAGCTTGAGCGGGATCCTCTACGAGCAGTACTTC. This encodes CASSLSGILYEQYF.

This clonotype was found a few times. V usage is TRBV12-3 or TRBV12-4 and J usage is TRBJ1-2, with D possibly TRBD1 on 6 matching bases. This CDR3 region has 13 residues. V shed 6 bases and J shed 8 bases, with 16 bases lying between them. The CDR3 loop reads CASRPVRGGGYTF. CDR3 nucleotide sequence: TGTGCCAGCAGACCTGTCAGGGGTGGGGGCTACACCTTC.

This clonotype occurred a few times. The chain is built from TRBV9 and TRBJ2-1; D is unresolved. The length of the CDR3 is 12 residues. CDR1 SGDLS and CDR2 YYNGEE come from the germline V gene. The ends were cut back, 3 bases at V and 8 bases at J, with 9 bases in the middle. The CDR3 sequence: CASSGAVDEQFF. Written as DNA, the CDR3 is TGTGCCAGCAGCGGTGCCGTTGATGAGCAGTTCTTC.

This clonotype was seen at least ten times. V and J are TRBV20-1 and TRBJ2-7; 9 positions match TRBD2. The CDR3 spans 17 residues. Germline trimming cut 8 bases from V and 6 bases from J; bases unmatched to any gene: 23. Germline-derived CDR1 and CDR2 are DFQATT and SNEGSKA (reference sequence). The CDR3 coding sequence is TGCAGTCCTTTAAGGGTAGCGGGAGCCTCTCTCGGTTTCGAGCAGTACTTC. It is translated as CSPLRVAGASLGFEQYF.

This rearrangement joins TRBV7-2 to TRBJ2-1, with 7 bases lining up with TRBD1. The CDR3 totals 14 residues. The germline V gene has CDR1 SGHTA and CDR2 FQGNSA. V was pared by 5 bases and J by 6 bases, with 7 bases of the junction left unmatched. The CDR3 DNA is TGTGCCAGCAGCACCCCGGGACAGCGCAATGAGCAGTTCTTC. Translation gives CASSTPGQRNEQFF.

This clonotype has a count of ten or more. The genes are TRBV5-1 and TRBJ1-2, with TRBD1 matching over 8 bases. CDR3 size: 14 residues. Germline lookup yields CDR1 SGHRS and CDR2 YFSETQ. V dropped 2 bases and J dropped 8; count of bases not matched to a gene: 8. The CDR3, as DNA: TGCGCCAGCAGCTTACTGGGACAGGCGGACGGCTACACCTTC. The encoded protein is CASSLLGQADGYTF.

This clonotype appeared a few times. The chain joins TRBV20-1 to TRBJ2-1, with D possibly matching TRBD1 (5 bases). CDR3 length: 14 amino acids. The ends were cut back, 0 bases at V and 2 bases at J, with 8 bases in the middle. Per the germline V gene, CDR1 is DFQATT and CDR2 is SNEGSKA (reference sequence). Here the CDR3 reads CSAREAGTYNEQFF. CDR3 sequence (DNA): TGCAGTGCTAGAGAGGCAGGGACCTACAATGAGCAGTTCTTC.

This chain uses TRBV4-1 with TRBJ1-2, with D possibly TRBD1 on 6 matching bases. V was cut by 2 bases and J by 8 bases, with 18 bases left in between. This CDR3 region has 15 residues. The germline V gene encodes CDR1 MGHRA and CDR2 YSYEKL. The DNA of the CDR3 is TGCGCCAGCAGCCAACCGCGGACAGTTCTGGAGGGCTACACCTTC. Translating it yields CASSQPRTVLEGYTF.

This clonotype was counted many times. The chain combines TRBV13 with TRBJ2-2, with TRBD2 matching over 9 bases. In germline, CDR1 is PRHDT, CDR2 FYEKMQ (reference sequence). The CDR3 contains 15 residues. V shed 4 bases, J shed 7 bases, and the junction held 7 bases outside the gene matches. CDR3 sequence reads: CASSSGTSWDGELFF. CDR3 sequence (DNA): TGTGCCAGCAGCTCCGGGACTAGCTGGGACGGGGAGCTGTTTTTT.

This clonotype was found many times. This sequence may be a read error, since a much larger clone differs from it by one base. V is TRBV24-1 and J is TRBJ2-2; D is ambiguous. Trimming cost V 7 bases and J 1 base, with 3 bases left between them. CDR3 length equals 12 residues. Germline V gene data show CDR1 as KGHDR and CDR2 as SFDVKD. CDR3 residues: CATRQNTGELFF. CDR3 bases: TGTGCCACCAGACAGAACACCGGGGAGCTGTTTTTT.

Ten or more counts support this clonotype. The rearrangement links TRBV6-1 to TRBJ1-5, with D hard to call. Trimming shortened V by 3 bases and J by 3 bases, and 3 bases separated the two germline ends. The CDR3 consists of 12 residues. CDR1 is MNHNS and CDR2 is SASEGT in the germline V gene. The CDR3 loop is CASSENNQPQHF. The DNA of the CDR3 is TGTGCCAGCAGTGAGAACAATCAGCCCCAGCATTTT.

This clonotype was picked up many times. V and J are TRBV2 and TRBJ2-1; 8 positions match TRBD2. V lost 8 bases to trimming and J lost 4 bases; unmatched junction nucleotides: 7. The germline V gene has CDR1 SNHLY and CDR2 FYNNEI. The CDR3 is made up of 14 amino acids. Here the CDR3 reads CASRGLVGYNEQFF. The CDR3 nucleotides are TGTGCCAGCCGGGGACTAGTTGGGTACAATGAGCAGTTCTTC.

This chain uses TRBV12-3 or TRBV12-4 with TRBJ1-5, with a possible D match to TRBD1 (5 bases). The CDR3 extends over 15 amino acids. The ends were cut back, 5 bases at V and 6 bases at J, with 17 bases in the middle. The CDR3 DNA sequence: TGTGCCAGCAGTGTCGCCCAGGGAGGGCGTCAGCCCCAGCATTTT. Its translation is CASSVAQGGRQPQHF.

This clonotype has at least ten counts. The chain is built from TRBV27 and TRBJ2-1; 15 bases align to TRBD2. Germline CDR1 and CDR2: MNHEY and SMNVEV (reference sequence). The ends lost 5 bases at V and 8 bases at J; junction bases unmatched: 7. The CDR3 runs to 16 residues. The CDR3 here is CASSAGTSGRSDEQFF. The CDR3 coding sequence is TGTGCCAGCAGTGCCGGGACTAGCGGGAGGTCGGATGAGCAGTTCTTC.

The V call is TRBV20-1, the J call TRBJ1-5, with 7 nucleotides matching TRBD1. The CDR3 is made up of 12 amino acids. With 5 bases clipped from V and 5 bases from J, the junction kept 3 bases outside the gene matches. Germline CDR1 reads DFQATT; CDR2 reads SNEGSKA (reference sequence). Here the CDR3 reads CSAATGDQPQHF. The CDR3 DNA sequence: TGCAGTGCTGCCACAGGGGATCAGCCCCAGCATTTT.

This chain uses TRBV18 with TRBJ2-4; 13 bases line up with TRBD2. This CDR3 has 18 amino acids. Germline V gene data show CDR1 as KGHSH and CDR2 as LQKENI. The V segment lost 2 bases and the J segment 1 base; nucleotides outside the gene matches: 5. The CDR3 nucleotides read TGTGCCAGCTCACCAGGACTAGCGGGAGCGTTTGCCAAAAACATTCAGTACTTC. Translating gives CASSPGLAGAFAKNIQYF.

In the case of this clonotype: A much larger clone lies a single base off, so this may be a read error. This likely comes from a read error, as the CDR3 has no conserved phenylalanine or tryptophan at its end. CDR3 sequence: CSVLFAGAPYEQYL. CDR3 coding DNA: TGCAGCGTTTTGTTTGCGGGCGCTCCCTACGAGCAGTACCTC. The rearrangement links TRBV29-1 to TRBJ2-7; tentative D call: TRBD2 (5 bases). The V end lost 5 bases, the J end lost 2 bases, and 16 bases lay between the germline ends. Germline V gives CDR1 SQVTM, CDR2 ANQGSEA. The CDR3 runs 14 residues.

This clonotype showed up many times. The genes are TRBV27 and TRBJ1-2; TRBD1 might be the D (6 bases). Looked up from germline, CDR1 is MNHEY and CDR2 is SMNVEV (reference sequence). V shed 4 bases and J shed 4 bases, with 16 bases lying between them. The CDR3 extends over 15 amino acids. DNA of the CDR3: TGTGCCAGCAGTTCGTCTGGGGGGCGCCTCTATGGCTACACCTTC. Translated, it gives CASSSSGGRLYGYTF.

Details on this clonotype: A read error may account for a junction end that differs from germline. The chain links TRBV24-1 to TRBJ2-2, with TRBD2 matching 10 bases. Germline V gives CDR1 KGHDR, CDR2 SFDVKD. The CDR3 sequence is 15 residues long. CDR3 loop: CAASPGLALTGELFF. CDR3 bases: TGTGCCGCCAGCCCGGGACTAGCGCTTACCGGGGAGCTGTTTTTT.

This clonotype occurred many times. J is TRBJ2-1 and V is TRBV15, with 13 bases matching TRBD2. The V gene end was trimmed by 6 bases and the J gene end by 8 bases; junction bases not matched to a gene: 22. CDR3 length: 20 residues. The germline CDR1 and CDR2 sequences are LNHNV and YYDKDF (reference sequence). In nucleotides, the CDR3 is TGTGCCACCAGGACCATCGCGGGACTAGCGGGACGATCAATAGTGGATGAGCAGTTCTTC. It specifies CATRTIAGLAGRSIVDEQFF.

This clonotype appeared many times. The rearrangement joins TRBV28 to TRBJ2-2, with 11 bases that match TRBD2. This CDR3 region has 14 residues. V trimming: 4 bases; J trimming: 5 bases; junction bases outside the gene matches: 0. Per the germline V gene, CDR1 is MDHEN and CDR2 is SYDVKM. The CDR3 DNA follows: TGTGCCAGCAGTTCTAGCGGGAGGACCGGGGAGCTGTTTTTT. Translating it yields CASSSSGRTGELFF. The whole variable domain, remainder taken from reference TRBV28 and TRBJ2-2, is DVKVTQSSRYLVKRTGEKVFLECVQDMDHENMFWYRQDPGLGLRLIYFSYDVKMKEKGDIPEGYSVSREKKERFSLILESASTNQTSMYLCASSSSGRTGELFFGEGSRLTVL.